Below, 31 T cell receptor beta chains from the same sample are listed, as sequenced in a study of radiotherapy plus CTLA-4 blockade in lung cancer. Here immunoSEQ multiplex PCR was the method, and the copy in TCRdb shows in-frame clones only, minus some. This repertoire shows more than 95,000 clones, approximately 72% found once; its top ten account for around 2.8%. Sample: peripheral blood, taken from a patient treated with radiotherapy plus ipilimumab. The receptors were gathered from a human donor with non-small cell lung cancer who had a partial response to radiotherapy plus ipilimumab. Some clones in this sample may be carry-over from other donors' samples.

V gene TRBV6-1 combines with J gene TRBJ2-5; a possible D gene is TRBD1 (6 bases). The CDR3 has 14 amino acids. Germline CDR1 and CDR2: MNHNS and SASEGT. V was cut by 7 bases and J by 5 bases, with 17 bases left in between. CDR3 nucleotides: TGTGCCAGCACCCCAACAGGGTTAGGCGAGACCCAGTACTTC. Translated, it gives CASTPTGLGETQYF.

The V and J genes are TRBV27 and TRBJ2-2; 11 bases line up with TRBD2. CDR3 size: 14 residues. V lost 7 bases and J lost 4; bases outside the gene matches: 2. Germline-derived CDR1 and CDR2 are MNHEY and SMNVEV (reference sequence). The CDR3 spells CASISGGATGELFF. The CDR3 DNA follows: TGTGCCAGCATTAGCGGGGGGGCCACCGGGGAGCTGTTTTTT.

This clone was found once. The rearrangement joins TRBV5-5 to TRBJ2-1; 13 positions agree with TRBD2. CDR3 length equals 17 residues. Germline loops: CDR1 SGHKS, CDR2 YYEKEE (reference sequence). V lost 4 bases to trimming and J lost 6 bases; unmatched junction nucleotides: 10. The CDR3 coding sequence is TGTGCCAGCAGCCGTGGACTAGCGGGAGTATACAGCAATGAGCAGTTCTTC. The encoded protein is CASSRGLAGVYSNEQFF. The full variable domain, rest sourced from reference TRBV5-5 and TRBJ2-1, is DAGVTQSPTHLIKTRGQQVTLRCSPISGHKSVSWYQQVLGQGPQFIFQYYEKEERGRGNFPDRFSARQFPNYSSELNVNALLLGDSALYLCASSRGLAGVYSNEQFFGPGTRLTVL.

The chain couples TRBV7-9 to TRBJ2-3; TRBD2 agrees at 7 bases. V was pared by 8 bases and J by 13 bases, with 18 bases of the junction left unmatched. Germline values: CDR1 SEHNR, CDR2 FQNEAQ (reference sequence). The CDR3 length is 14 residues. In DNA form, the CDR3 reads TGTGCCAGCTTAAACCGGGGGGTCGGGAGCCGAGAGTATTTT. It specifies CASLNRGVGSREYF.

The rearrangement joins TRBV28 to TRBJ1-4; D not resolved. Germline lookup yields CDR1 MDHEN and CDR2 SYDVKM. The V and J ends lost 3 bases and 4 bases respectively, with 9 bases between them. This CDR3 has 14 residues. The CDR3 bases are TGTGCCAGCAGTTTGAGGCGGGATAATGAAAAACTGTTTTTT. Translation gives CASSLRRDNEKLFF. The full variable domain, in which reference TRBV28 and TRBJ1-4 provide the parts outside the CDR3, is DVKVTQSSRYLVKRTGEKVFLECVQDMDHENMFWYRQDPGLGLRLIYFSYDVKMKEKGDIPEGYSVSREKKERFSLILESASTNQTSMYLCASSLRRDNEKLFFGSGTQLSVL.

J is TRBJ1-2 and V is TRBV27, with D maybe TRBD1 (6 bases). Trimming removed 0 bases from V and 3 bases from J, with 8 bases in between. Germline-derived CDR1 and CDR2 are MNHEY and SMNVEV (reference sequence). This CDR3 is built from 14 residues. The CDR3 region is CASSLSQGYYGYTF. In DNA form, the CDR3 reads TGTGCCAGCAGTTTATCGCAGGGGTACTATGGCTACACCTTC.

The V call is TRBV16, the J call TRBJ1-2, with D unclear. The germline V gene has CDR1 KGHSY and CDR2 FQNENV. The CDR3 length is 13 residues. V lost 0 bases, J lost 7 bases, and 9 bases lay in between. This chain's CDR3 is CASSQSVRAGYTF. The CDR3 nucleotides read TGTGCCAGCAGCCAATCGGTGAGGGCTGGCTACACCTTC. Variable domain in full (rest from reference TRBV16 and TRBJ1-2): GEEVAQTPKHLVRGEGQKAKLYCAPIKGHSYVFWYQQVLKNEFKFLISFQNENVFDETGMPKERFSAKCLPNSPCSLEIQATKLEDSAVYFCASSQSVRAGYTFGSGTRLTVV.

This chain links TRBV5-1 with TRBJ2-2, with TRBD1 identical over 7 bases. This CDR3 region has 15 residues. The germline gives CDR1 SGHRS, CDR2 YFSETQ. The V and J ends lost 0 bases and 5 bases, in that order; junction bases with no gene match: 4. The CDR3 nucleotides read TGCGCCAGCAGCTTGGACGGGACAGCAACCGGGGAGCTGTTTTTT. This gives the protein CASSLDGTATGELFF.

V and J are TRBV10-1 and TRBJ1-1; D not certain. This CDR3 has 13 amino acids. Trimming removed 0 bases from V and 1 base from J, with 3 bases in between. The germline CDR1 and CDR2 sequences are WNHNN and SYGVQD (reference sequence). DNA for the CDR3: TGCGCCAGCAGTGAGTCGAGGAACACTGAAGCTTTCTTT. Protein sequence: CASSESRNTEAFF.

The CDR3 DNA reads TGTGCCAGTAGTATTCATGGGACAGGGGTCGACGGCTACACCTTC. Translated: CASSIHGTGVDGYTF. The V gene is TRBV19, the J gene TRBJ1-2, with TRBD1 matching over 10 bases. CDR1 is LNHDA and CDR2 is SQIVND in the germline V gene (reference sequence). Trimming removed 3 bases from V and 8 bases from J; junction bases left unmatched: 9. This CDR3 is built from 15 residues.

The CDR3 DNA reads as TGTGCCGTACGTCGGCCGGGGACTAGCGGGAGGGCCACAGATACGCAGTATTTT. Translated, it gives CAVRRPGTSGRATDTQYF. The chain has TRBV7-9 and TRBJ2-3; TRBD2 matches at 16 bases. Germline V gene sequence: CDR1 SEHNR, CDR2 FQNEAQ (reference sequence). With V trimmed by 11 bases and J by 2 bases, 13 bases remained unmatched. The CDR3 runs 18 residues.

V gene TRBV28 combines with J gene TRBJ2-5, with D uncertain. Judging by the DNA end, TRBJ2-7 fits better; the J call may be wrong. The CDR3 runs 17 residues. Germline V gene lookup returns CDR1 MDHEN and CDR2 SYDVKM. CDR3 region: CASSLTLGTKLSYEQYF. The CDR3, as DNA: TGTGCCAGCAGTTTAACCCTAGGTACCAAGCTCTCCTACGAGCAGTACTTC.

This clone appeared a single time. CDR3 sequence reads: CASSTDRGYEQYF. Written as DNA, the CDR3 is TGTGCCAGCAGCACGGACAGGGGCTACGAGCAGTACTTC. V and J are TRBV7-3 and TRBJ2-7; TRBD1 agrees at 9 bases. Germline lookup yields CDR1 SGHTA and CDR2 FQGTGA. V gave up 5 bases and J gave up 3 bases; unmatched junction bases: 2. There are 13 residues in the CDR3.

The chain employs TRBV19 and TRBJ1-1, with D possibly matching TRBD1 (5 bases). V was trimmed by 10 bases and J by 1 base, leaving 16 bases between them. The CDR3 extends over 14 amino acids. Germline loops: CDR1 LNHDA, CDR2 SQIVND (reference sequence). In DNA form, the CDR3 reads TGTGCCATCACAAAGGGGATAGGGAACACTGAAGCTTTCTTT. As protein: CAITKGIGNTEAFF.

V usage is TRBV7-2 and J usage is TRBJ2-3; 10 positions match TRBD2. CDR3 length: 19 residues. Germline CDR1 is SGHTA and CDR2 is FQGNSA. The V gene end was trimmed by 1 base and the J gene end by 0 bases; junction bases not matched to a gene: 10. The CDR3 spells CASSLGGLAGASSTDTQYF. Here the CDR3 DNA reads TGTGCCAGCAGCTTAGGCGGCCTAGCGGGGGCCTCTAGCACAGATACGCAGTATTTT.

The chain links TRBV10-1 to TRBJ2-5, with D possibly being TRBD2 (5 bases). V was cut by 3 bases and J by 5 bases, with 10 bases left in between. The CDR3 spans 13 residues. Germline V CDR1 and CDR2: WNHNN, SYGVQD (reference sequence). This chain's CDR3 is CASSDRDWETQYF. In DNA form, the CDR3 reads TGCGCCAGCAGTGATCGGGATTGGGAGACCCAGTACTTC.

The chain carries TRBV28 and TRBJ1-5; D is uncertain. The V gene's germline CDR1 is MDHEN and CDR2 SYDVKM. V was pared by 3 bases and J by 3 bases, with 12 bases between. CDR3 length: 15 amino acids. As DNA, the CDR3 is TGTGCCAGCAGTTTGTCGCAGGTGGTCAATCAGCCCCAGCATTTT. Amino acid sequence: CASSLSQVVNQPQHF.

The chain links TRBV28 to TRBJ1-1, with 10 positions matching TRBD1. V lost 5 bases to trimming and J lost 1 base; unmatched junction nucleotides: 4. There are 15 residues in the CDR3. Looked up from germline, CDR1 is MDHEN and CDR2 is SYDVKM. CDR3 amino acids: CASSPWTGGNTEAFF. CDR3 sequence (DNA): TGTGCCAGCAGTCCCTGGACAGGGGGGAACACTGAAGCTTTCTTT.

This chain connects TRBV27 to TRBJ2-5; maybe TRBD1 (5 bases). CDR3 length equals 15 residues. The V and J ends lost 4 bases and 3 bases respectively, with 15 bases between them. Germline V lookup: CDR1 MNHEY, CDR2 SMNVEV (reference sequence). The DNA of the CDR3 is TGTGCCAGCAGTTATCTACAGGAAGGGAAAGAGACCCAGTACTTC. Translated, it gives CASSYLQEGKETQYF.

This clone occurred a few times. The chain carries TRBV23-1 and TRBJ1-1, with D tentatively TRBD1 (5 bases). TRBV23-1 is an open reading frame whose function is uncertain. Trimming took off 2 bases at V and 1 base at J, with 11 bases between the two ends. This CDR3 comprises 15 residues. CDR3 amino acids: CASSQQKGRNTEAFF. In nucleotides, the CDR3 is TGCGCCAGCAGTCAACAGAAGGGGCGGAACACTGAAGCTTTCTTT.

The chain uses TRBV11-3 and TRBJ1-6, with D tentatively TRBD1 (5 bases). This CDR3 is 14 amino acids long. V was cut by 1 base and J by 7 bases, with 8 bases left in between. The germline gives CDR1 SGHNT, CDR2 YENEEA. CDR3 nucleotide sequence: TGTGCCAGCAGCTTAGCAGGGTTCAATTCACCCCTCCACTTT. Amino acids: CASSLAGFNSPLHF.

J is TRBJ1-1 and V is TRBV5-4; 8 nucleotides match TRBD1. CDR1 is SGHNT, CDR2 YYREEE, per germline (reference sequence). After removal of 2 bases from V and 3 bases from J, the junction contained 3 bases not matched to a gene. The CDR3 loop spans 14 amino acids. CDR3 residues: CASSFGQGDTEAFF. As DNA, the CDR3 is TGTGCCAGCAGCTTTGGACAGGGCGACACTGAAGCTTTCTTT.

This chain uses TRBV27 with TRBJ1-1; D gene unclear. V was clipped by 10 bases and J by 1 base, with 13 bases between them. Germline V gene sequence: CDR1 MNHEY, CDR2 SMNVEV (reference sequence). The CDR3 is 13 amino acids. The CDR3 coding sequence is TGTGCCACAAACCGGAGAGGGAACACTGAAGCTTTCTTT. Amino acids: CATNRRGNTEAFF.

DNA for the CDR3: TGTGCCAGCAGCCAAGGGATGGCGGGGGCCACTTACAATGAGCAGTTCTTC. It translates to CASSQGMAGATYNEQFF. The chain couples TRBV4-2 to TRBJ2-1; maybe TRBD2 (7 bases). The CDR3 runs to 17 residues. The germline V gene has CDR1 LGHNA and CDR2 YNFKEQ. V was shortened by 1 base and J by 4 bases, with 17 bases between the two germline ends.

The chain couples TRBV6-1 to TRBJ2-5; possible D gene TRBD1, 5 bases. The germline CDR1 and CDR2 sequences are MNHNS and SASEGT. The ends were cut back, 1 base at V and 3 bases at J, with 18 bases in the middle. This CDR3 spans 17 amino acids. The CDR3 DNA reads as TGTGCCAGCAGTGAAGGGATAAGTAACAGGATAAAAGAGACCCAGTACTTC. It yields the protein CASSEGISNRIKETQYF.

V usage is TRBV9 and J usage is TRBJ2-7; 10 bases are shared with TRBD2. V shed 4 bases, J shed 1 base, and the junction held 5 bases outside the gene matches. Germline V gene lookup returns CDR1 SGDLS and CDR2 YYNGEE. CDR3 length: 15 residues. CDR3 sequence reads: CASSMSSGRSYEQYF. In DNA form, the CDR3 reads TGTGCCAGCAGCATGAGTAGCGGGAGGTCCTACGAGCAGTACTTC.

This clone was recorded only once. The CDR3 protein is CASSQAWGRLSGYTF. The CDR3, as DNA: TGTGCCAGCAGCCAGGCGTGGGGGCGATTAAGTGGCTACACCTTC. The chain recombines TRBV5-4 with TRBJ1-2; tentative D call: TRBD1 (6 bases). This CDR3 has 15 amino acids. Germline V gives CDR1 SGHNT, CDR2 YYREEE (reference sequence). Trimming removed 4 bases at V and 7 bases at J, with 20 bases between. Supplemented by reference TRBV5-4 and TRBJ1-2, the full variable domain reads ETGVTQSPTHLIKTRGQQVTLRCSSQSGHNTVSWYQQALGQGPQFIFQYYREEENGRGNFPPRFSGLQFPNYSSELNVNALELDDSALYLCASSQAWGRLSGYTFGSGTRLTVV.

This clone turned up a few times. This chain links TRBV7-9 with TRBJ2-1, with 7 bases matching TRBD1. V was pared by 2 bases and J by 9 bases, with 4 bases of the junction left unmatched. There are 13 residues in the CDR3. CDR1 is SEHNR, CDR2 FQNEAQ, per germline (reference sequence). CDR3 nucleotide sequence: TGTGCCAGCAGCTTATACAGGGGTGGTGAGCAGTTCTTC. Its protein is CASSLYRGGEQFF.

The chain carries TRBV19 and TRBJ2-2; 7 bases map to TRBD2. Germline CDR1 and CDR2: LNHDA and SQIVND (reference sequence). This CDR3 spans 13 amino acids. The V segment lost 4 bases and the J segment 5 bases; nucleotides outside the gene matches: 1. In nucleotides, the CDR3 is TGTGCCAGTAGTAGCGGGAGAACCGGGGAGCTGTTTTTT. This codes for CASSSGRTGELFF.

J is TRBJ1-5 and V is TRBV7-9; D uncertain. This CDR3 has 15 residues. Germline V CDR1 and CDR2: SEHNR, FQNEAQ (reference sequence). The V gene lost 4 bases and the J gene lost 5 bases, with 15 bases spanning the gap. CDR3 DNA: TGTGCCAGCAGCTCAGACACAAAATGGGATCAGCCCCAGCATTTT. Amino acid sequence: CASSSDTKWDQPQHF.

The rearrangement uses TRBV19 and TRBJ1-1; D unclear. V was pared by 2 bases and J by 2 bases, with 6 bases between. The CDR3 spans 13 residues. Germline V gene sequence: CDR1 LNHDA, CDR2 SQIVND (reference sequence). The CDR3 region is CASSIQANTEAFF. The CDR3 region has the DNA TGTGCCAGTAGTATACAGGCAAACACTGAAGCTTTCTTT.